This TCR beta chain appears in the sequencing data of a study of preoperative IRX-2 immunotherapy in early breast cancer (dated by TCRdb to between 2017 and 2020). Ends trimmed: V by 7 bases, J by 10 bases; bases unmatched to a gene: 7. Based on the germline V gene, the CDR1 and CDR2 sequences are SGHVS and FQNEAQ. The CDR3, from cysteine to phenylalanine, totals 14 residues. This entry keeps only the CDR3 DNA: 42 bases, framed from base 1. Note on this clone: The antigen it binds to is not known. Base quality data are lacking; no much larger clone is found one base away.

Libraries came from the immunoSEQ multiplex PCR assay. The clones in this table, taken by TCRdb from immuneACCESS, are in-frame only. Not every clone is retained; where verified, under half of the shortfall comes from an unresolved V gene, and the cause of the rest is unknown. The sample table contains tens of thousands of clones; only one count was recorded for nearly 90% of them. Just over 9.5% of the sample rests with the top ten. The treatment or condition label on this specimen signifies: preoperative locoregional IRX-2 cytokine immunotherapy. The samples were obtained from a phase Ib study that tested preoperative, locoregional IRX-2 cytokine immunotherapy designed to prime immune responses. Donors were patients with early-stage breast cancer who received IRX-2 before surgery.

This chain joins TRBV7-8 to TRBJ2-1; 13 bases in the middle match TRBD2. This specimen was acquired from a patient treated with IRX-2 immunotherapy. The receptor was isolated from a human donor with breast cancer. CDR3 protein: CASTTGLAGIEQFF. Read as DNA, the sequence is TGTGCCAGCACCACGGGACTAGCGGGAATAGAGCAGTTCTTC.